This T cell receptor (beta chain) was captured by sequencing in a study of blood T cell repertoires in COVID-19. Repertoires were generated with immunoSEQ multiplex PCR, while TCRdb's copy carries only in-frame clones and drops some. The sample gives some 390,000 clones, 89% of which show up once; 1.5% to 1.9% is in the top ten. This clone was seen more than once but under ten times. The TCR was taken from a woman in her forties with COVID-19, enrolled during active disease. The source material was peripheral blood.

The CDR3 nucleotides are TGTGCCAGCAGCCTACGACAGGGAGGAGAAAAACTGTTTTTT. Translating gives CASSLRQGGEKLFF. The V and J genes are TRBV14 and TRBJ1-4; 7 bases map to TRBD1. This CDR3 region has 14 residues. The germline V gene has CDR1 SGHDN and CDR2 FVKESK. V was clipped by 4 bases and J by 8 bases; unmatched bases: 7.